This record looks at one T cell receptor beta chain sequence and its context. This sample stems from a study of blood T cell repertoires in COVID-19. Turning to the study itself: Whether acute or convalescent, the COVID-19 samples came from the United States, Italy and Spain.

This CDR3 comprises 13 residues. V was clipped by 4 bases and J by 4 bases; unmatched bases: 3. Germline loops: CDR1 SNHLY, CDR2 FYNNEI. Authors' analysis steps: Reference gene primer amplification gave estimated nucleated cell counts. TCRdb's copy holds only in-frame clones and misses some; the assay was immunoSEQ multiplex PCR. For V, J and clone size, that table is used; D and trimming come from the DNA. The sample holds 29,000 or so clones, 70% to 80% seen once. V and J are TRBV2 and TRBJ1-2; 7 bases line up with TRBD1. Sequencing used peripheral blood. The TCR originated in a woman aged 65 to 85 with acute or convalescent COVID-19. The CDR3 loop is CASSVGQIYGYTF. The DNA of the CDR3 is TGTGCCAGCAGTGTGGGACAGATCTATGGCTACACCTTC.